Listed below are T cell receptor beta chains from one sample, sequenced in a study of response to subunit inactivated influenza vaccine. TCRdb ran MiXCR on the RT-PCR reads and lists one entry per CDR3 protein. This table holds hundreds of thousands of distinct CDR3 sequences, about a tenth found once. This material consisted of PBMCs from blood, taken roughly 45 days after vaccination. All receptors derive from a middle-aged man who received an inactivated influenza vaccine. The CDR3 runs from the conserved cysteine through the conserved F or W. The D gene is left open where the match is weak. The size field is filled for only some rows; it gives once, few, many or a size class.

j_call: TRBJ1-4; clone_size: .; v_call: TRBV10-2; d_call: TRBD1; cdr3_aa: CATRQGDGEKLFF; cdr3_nt: TGCGCCACCAGACAGGGGGACGGTGAAAAACTGTTTTTT
j_call: TRBJ2-7; clone_size: many; v_call: TRBV28; d_call: .; cdr3_aa: CASSAFRGLNEQYF; cdr3_nt: TGTGCCAGCAGTGCATTCAGGGGATTAAATGAGCAGTACTTC
j_call: TRBJ2-2; clone_size: many; v_call: TRBV12-3/TRBV12-4; d_call: .; cdr3_aa: CASTPRRSTGELFF; cdr3_nt: TGTGCCAGCACCCCCCGCAGATCCACCGGGGAGCTGTTTTTT
j_call: TRBJ2-3; clone_size: few; v_call: TRBV2; d_call: .; cdr3_aa: CASSELGGRGTDTQYF; cdr3_nt: TGTGCCAGCAGTGAATTGGGGGGCAGGGGCACAGATACGCAGTATTTT
j_call: TRBJ2-1; clone_size: .; v_call: TRBV10-3; d_call: TRBD2; cdr3_aa: CAIRRTSGESYNEQFF; cdr3_nt: TGTGCCATCAGGCGGACTAGCGGGGAATCCTACAATGAGCAGTTCTTC
j_call: TRBJ2-7; clone_size: few; v_call: TRBV5-1; d_call: .; cdr3_aa: CASSLASGAHEQYF; cdr3_nt: TGCGCCAGCAGCTTGGCCTCGGGAGCCCACGAGCAGTACTTC
j_call: TRBJ1-1; clone_size: few; v_call: TRBV19; d_call: .; cdr3_aa: CASFSGTEAFF; cdr3_nt: TGTGCCAGTTTCTCGGGGACTGAAGCTTTCTTT
j_call: TRBJ2-2; clone_size: .; v_call: TRBV18; d_call: .; cdr3_aa: CASSPNSDTGELFF; cdr3_nt: TGTGCCAGCTCACCAAACTCCGACACCGGGGAGCTGTTTTTT
j_call: TRBJ2-1; clone_size: many; v_call: TRBV7-2; d_call: .; cdr3_aa: CASSQDRRPYNEQFF; cdr3_nt: TGTGCCAGCAGCCAAGATCGACGGCCCTACAATGAGCAGTTCTTC
j_call: TRBJ1-6; clone_size: .; v_call: TRBV5-6; d_call: .; cdr3_aa: CASGRAVRNHNSPLHF; cdr3_nt: TGTGCCAGCGGCAGGGCGGTTCGTAACCATAATTCACCCCTCCACTTT
j_call: TRBJ2-1; clone_size: many; v_call: TRBV20-1; d_call: .; cdr3_aa: CSARDPRERNEQFF; cdr3_nt: TGCAGTGCTAGAGATCCCAGGGAGAGGAATGAGCAGTTCTTC
j_call: TRBJ1-4; clone_size: .; v_call: TRBV21-1; d_call: .; cdr3_aa: CASSRDPGHKNEKLFF; cdr3_nt: TGTGCCAGCAGCAGGGATCCGGGACACAAAAATGAAAAACTGTTTTTT
j_call: TRBJ2-6; clone_size: few; v_call: TRBV6-4; d_call: TRBD1; cdr3_aa: CASSAPSTGGSSGANVLTF; cdr3_nt: TGTGCCAGCAGTGCTCCTTCGACAGGGGGCTCCTCTGGGGCCAACGTCCTGACTTTC